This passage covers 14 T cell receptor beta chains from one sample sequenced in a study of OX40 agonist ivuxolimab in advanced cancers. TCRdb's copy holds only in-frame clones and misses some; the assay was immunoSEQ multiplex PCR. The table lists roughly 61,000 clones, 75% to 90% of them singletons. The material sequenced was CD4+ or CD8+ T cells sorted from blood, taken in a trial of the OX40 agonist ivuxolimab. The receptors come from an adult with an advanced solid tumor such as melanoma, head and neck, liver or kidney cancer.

CDR3 protein: CASSPPGVADTQYF. CDR3 DNA sequence: TGTGCCAGCTCACCTCCAGGAGTCGCAGATACGCAGTATTTT. The rearrangement joins TRBV18 to TRBJ2-3, with D hard to call. Trimming pared 3 bases from V and 4 bases from J, leaving 11 bases between. The CDR3 loop spans 14 amino acids. Germline V gene data show CDR1 as KGHSH and CDR2 as LQKENI.

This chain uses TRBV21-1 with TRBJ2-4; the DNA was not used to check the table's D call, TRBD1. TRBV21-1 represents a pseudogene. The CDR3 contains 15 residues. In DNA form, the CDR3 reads TGTGCCAGCAGCGCCCCACAGGGTGACGAAAACATTCAGTACTTC. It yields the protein CASSAPQGDENIQYF.

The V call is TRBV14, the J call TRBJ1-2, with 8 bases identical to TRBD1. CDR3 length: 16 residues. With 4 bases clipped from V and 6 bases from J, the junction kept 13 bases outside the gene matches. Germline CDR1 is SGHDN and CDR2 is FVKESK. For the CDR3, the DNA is TGTGCCAGCAGCCCCACCTTACCAGGGGGCGCAAATGGCTACACCTTC. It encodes CASSPTLPGGANGYTF.

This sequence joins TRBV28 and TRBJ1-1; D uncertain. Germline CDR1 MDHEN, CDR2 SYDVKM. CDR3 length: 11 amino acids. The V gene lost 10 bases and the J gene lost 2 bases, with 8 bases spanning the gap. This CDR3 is CATIGNTEAFF. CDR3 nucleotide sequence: TGTGCCACGATAGGAAACACTGAAGCTTTCTTT.

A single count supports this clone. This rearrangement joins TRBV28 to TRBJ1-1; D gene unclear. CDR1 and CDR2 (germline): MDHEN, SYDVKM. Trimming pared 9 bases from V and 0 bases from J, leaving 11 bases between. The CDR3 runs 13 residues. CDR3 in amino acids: CASTPTLNTEAFF. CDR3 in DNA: TGTGCCAGTACACCAACCCTGAACACTGAAGCTTTCTTT. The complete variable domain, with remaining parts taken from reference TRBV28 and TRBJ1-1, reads DVKVTQSSRYLVKRTGEKVFLECVQDMDHENMFWYRQDPGLGLRLIYFSYDVKMKEKGDIPEGYSVSREKKERFSLILESASTNQTSMYLCASTPTLNTEAFFGQGTRLTVV.

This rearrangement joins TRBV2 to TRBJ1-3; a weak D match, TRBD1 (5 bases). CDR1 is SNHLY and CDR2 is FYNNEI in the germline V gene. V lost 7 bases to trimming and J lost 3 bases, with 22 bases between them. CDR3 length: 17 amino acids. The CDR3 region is CASNTAGTSTFGNTIYF. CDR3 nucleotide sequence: TGTGCCAGCAATACGGCGGGGACCTCTACCTTTGGAAACACCATATATTTT.

DNA of the CDR3: TGTGCCAGCTCACCGATCGGGGGTTCGAACACCGGGGAGCTGTTTTTT. This codes for CASSPIGGSNTGELFF. V usage is TRBV18 and J usage is TRBJ2-2; possibly TRBD2 for D (6 bases). Germline lookup yields CDR1 KGHSH and CDR2 LQKENI. This CDR3 spans 16 amino acids. Trimming removed 3 bases at V and 0 bases at J, with 11 bases between.

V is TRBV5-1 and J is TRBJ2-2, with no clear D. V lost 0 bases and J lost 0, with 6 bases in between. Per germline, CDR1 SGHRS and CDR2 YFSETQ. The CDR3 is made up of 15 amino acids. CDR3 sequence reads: CASSLVEANTGELFF. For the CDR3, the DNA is TGCGCCAGCAGCTTGGTAGAGGCGAACACCGGGGAGCTGTTTTTT.

DNA for the CDR3: TGTGCCAGTAGGGGTTATGGTCAGCCCCAGCATTTT. It yields the protein CASRGYGQPQHF. The chain has TRBV27 and TRBJ1-5; possible D gene TRBD1, 5 bases. V lost 9 bases and J lost 6, with 12 bases in between. The CDR3 length is 12 residues. Germline CDR1 and CDR2: MNHEY and SMNVEV (reference sequence).

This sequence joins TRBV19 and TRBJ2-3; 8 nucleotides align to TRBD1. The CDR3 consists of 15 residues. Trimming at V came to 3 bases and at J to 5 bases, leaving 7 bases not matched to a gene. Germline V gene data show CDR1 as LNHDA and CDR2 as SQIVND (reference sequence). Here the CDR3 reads CASSMAGGYLDTQYF. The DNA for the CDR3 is TGTGCCAGTAGTATGGCAGGGGGCTATTTAGATACGCAGTATTTT.

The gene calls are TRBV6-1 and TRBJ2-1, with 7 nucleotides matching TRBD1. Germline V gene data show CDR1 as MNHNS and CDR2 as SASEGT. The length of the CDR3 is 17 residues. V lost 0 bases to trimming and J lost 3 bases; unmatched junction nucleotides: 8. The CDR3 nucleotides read TGTGCCAGCAGTGAAGCTACAGGGGCGCGGGTCTACAATGAGCAGTTCTTC. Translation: CASSEATGARVYNEQFF.

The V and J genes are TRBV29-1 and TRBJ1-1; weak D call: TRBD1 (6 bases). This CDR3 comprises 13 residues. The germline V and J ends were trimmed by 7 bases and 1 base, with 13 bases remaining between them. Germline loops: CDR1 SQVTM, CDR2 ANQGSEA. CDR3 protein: CSAPGTSNTEAFF. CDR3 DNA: TGCAGCGCTCCCGGGACATCGAACACTGAAGCTTTCTTT.

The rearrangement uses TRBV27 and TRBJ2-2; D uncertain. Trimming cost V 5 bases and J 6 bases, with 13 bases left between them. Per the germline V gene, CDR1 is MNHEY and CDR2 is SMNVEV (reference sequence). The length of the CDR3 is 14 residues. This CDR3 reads CASSPRRTSGELFF. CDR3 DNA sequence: TGTGCCAGCAGTCCAAGGAGAACATCCGGGGAGCTGTTTTTT.

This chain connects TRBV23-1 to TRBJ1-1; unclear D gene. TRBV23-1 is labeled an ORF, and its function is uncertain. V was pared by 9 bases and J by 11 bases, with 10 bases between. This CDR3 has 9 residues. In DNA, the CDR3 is TGCGCCAGTAAAAGAAGGGCTTTCTTT. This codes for CASKRRAFF.